This T cell receptor beta chain was obtained from a study of tissue T cells after allogeneic stem cell transplantation. Study outcomes and limitations: Shared clones across patients were few; motif clustering revealed tissue-specific shared signatures.

CDR3 sequences, V/J genes, frequencies and template counts came from survey-depth TCRbeta sequencing. TCRdb's copy holds only in-frame clones and misses some; the assay was immunoSEQ multiplex PCR. The sample gives 6,000 to 9,500 clones, approximately 84% of which show up once; 14% is in the top ten. With regard to this clone: Its antigen is as yet unknown.

Germline lookup yields CDR1 MNHEY and CDR2 SVGEGT. V lost 1 base and J lost 3, with 7 bases in between. The CDR3 has 14 amino acids. The starting material was skin, obtained at autopsy. The chain uses TRBV6-2 or TRBV6-3 and TRBJ1-3; no firm D call. The receptor comes from an older male patient with steroid-refractory graft-versus-host disease after an allogeneic stem cell transplant. Some T cells may arise from the graft donor. In DNA, the CDR3 is TGTGCCAGCAGTTACTGGACCGATGGAAACACCATATATTTT. This sequence encodes CASSYWTDGNTIYF.